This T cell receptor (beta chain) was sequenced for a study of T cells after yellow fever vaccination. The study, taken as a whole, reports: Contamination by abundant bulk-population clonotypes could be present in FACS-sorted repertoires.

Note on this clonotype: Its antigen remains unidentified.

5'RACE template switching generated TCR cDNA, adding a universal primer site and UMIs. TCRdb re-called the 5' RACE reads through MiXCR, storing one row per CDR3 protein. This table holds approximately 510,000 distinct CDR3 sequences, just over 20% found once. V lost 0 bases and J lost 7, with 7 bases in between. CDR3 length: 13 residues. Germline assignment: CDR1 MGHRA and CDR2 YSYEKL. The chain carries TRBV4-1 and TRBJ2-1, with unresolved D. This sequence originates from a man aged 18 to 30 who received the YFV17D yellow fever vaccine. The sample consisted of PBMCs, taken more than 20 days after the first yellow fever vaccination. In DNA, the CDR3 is TGCGCCAGCAGCCAAGAAAGGGTTAATGAGCAGTTCTTC. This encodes CASSQERVNEQFF.